A single sample is the source of the 19 T cell receptor beta chains below, sequenced in a study of identical twins. One entry per CDR3 protein, called by TCRdb with MiXCR from the 5' RACE reads. Found here are 1.5 million to 2 million distinct CDR3 sequences, 25% to 35% of them singletons; the top ten hold approximately 0.29%. Sequencing was carried out using cord blood. The receptors were gathered from a newborn girl in good health.

This sequence joins TRBV4-1 and TRBJ2-1, with TRBD2 matching 7 bases. This CDR3 has 16 amino acids. The germline gives CDR1 MGHRA, CDR2 YSYEKL. V lost 1 base, J lost 2 bases, and 5 bases stayed unmatched. CDR3 in amino acids: CASSQALAVTYNEQFF. The CDR3 nucleotides are TGCGCCAGCAGCCAAGCCCTAGCGGTGACCTACAATGAGCAGTTCTTC.

The chain employs TRBV28 and TRBJ2-7, with D unresolved. V lost 6 bases, J lost 6 bases, and 9 bases lay in between. The germline gives CDR1 MDHEN, CDR2 SYDVKM. The CDR3 runs 11 residues. In nucleotides, the CDR3 is TGTGCCAGCAGAAATCCGGCCGAGCAGTACTTC. The encoded protein is CASRNPAEQYF.

The gene calls are TRBV20-1 and TRBJ2-1; a possible D gene is TRBD2 (6 bases). Trimming took off 1 base at V and 2 bases at J, with 15 bases between the two ends. Germline CDR1 DFQATT, CDR2 SNEGSKA (reference sequence). The CDR3 has 16 residues. CDR3 bases: TGCAGTGCTAGAGTCCTGCTAGCGACAACCTACAATGAGCAGTTCTTC. This encodes CSARVLLATTYNEQFF.

This clonotype was found a few times. The gene calls are TRBV24-1 and TRBJ2-7, with 14 bases that match TRBD2. V trimming: 3 bases; J trimming: 9 bases; junction bases outside the gene matches: 6. This CDR3 contains 15 residues. CDR1 and CDR2 from the germline V gene are KGHDR and SFDVKD. CDR3 nucleotides: TGTGCCACCAGTGATACTGGGACTAGCGGGAGAAGGCAGTACTTC. Amino acid sequence: CATSDTGTSGRRQYF.

This clonotype came up a few times. This chain connects TRBV7-9 to TRBJ2-3; 10 nucleotides match TRBD1. Per germline, CDR1 SEHNR and CDR2 FQNEAQ (reference sequence). The CDR3 runs to 15 residues. The junction had 8 bases not matched to a gene; V was cut back by 5 bases and J by 6 bases. The CDR3 sequence is CASSRTTGGMDTQYF. The CDR3 DNA reads TGTGCCAGCAGCCGTACGACAGGGGGCATGGATACGCAGTATTTT.

The chain combines TRBV3-1 with TRBJ2-7, with no clear D. CDR1 and CDR2 (germline): LGHDT, YNNKEL (reference sequence). This CDR3 contains 17 residues. Trimming stripped 4 bases from V and 3 bases from J, with 22 bases between. Here the CDR3 DNA reads TGTGCCAGCAGCCTAACCCCATCGTTGAAAGGGAACTACGAGCAGTACTTC. This translates into CASSLTPSLKGNYEQYF.

This clonotype was found many times. The chain carries TRBV4-1 and TRBJ2-5; the match to TRBD2 covers 9 bases. The V gene's germline CDR1 is MGHRA and CDR2 YSYEKL. V lost 2 bases, J lost 5 bases, and 6 bases stayed unmatched. The CDR3 length is 15 residues. CDR3 amino acids: CASSQLGLASETQYF. The DNA for the CDR3 is TGCGCCAGCAGCCAATTGGGACTAGCCTCGGAGACCCAGTACTTC.

This sequence joins TRBV29-1 and TRBJ2-5; D not resolved. CDR3 length: 14 residues. Per germline, CDR1 SQVTM and CDR2 ANQGSEA. V lost 3 bases, J lost 5 bases, and 16 bases lay in between. CDR3 sequence (DNA): TGCAGCGTTGATAGTACGGGCTCTTCGGAGACCCAGTACTTC. It encodes CSVDSTGSSETQYF.

This clonotype has a handful of counts. V gene TRBV4-1 combines with J gene TRBJ2-3; no clear D. Trimming took 0 bases from V and 0 from J, leaving 10 bases between them. Germline V CDR1 and CDR2: MGHRA, YSYEKL. The CDR3 is made up of 16 amino acids. The CDR3 here is CASSQEVRTSTDTQYF. The DNA of the CDR3 is TGCGCCAGCAGCCAAGAGGTCCGAACAAGCACAGATACGCAGTATTTT.

The rearrangement links TRBV6-4 to TRBJ2-1; 12 bases are shared with TRBD2. This CDR3 has 18 residues. The germline V gene has CDR1 MRHNA and CDR2 SNTAGT. Unmatched junction bases numbered 8, after V lost 5 bases and J lost 0 bases. CDR3 residues: CASSPRGLAGASYNEQFF. The CDR3 nucleotides read TGTGCCAGCAGTCCCAGGGGACTAGCGGGCGCCTCCTACAATGAGCAGTTCTTC.

This clonotype was seen more than once but under ten times. The chain joins TRBV7-9 to TRBJ2-1, with D possibly being TRBD1 or TRBD2 (6 bases each). The CDR3 consists of 15 residues. CDR1 SEHNR and CDR2 FQNEAQ come from the germline V gene (reference sequence). With 0 bases removed from V and 9 bases from J, the gap between germline ends came to 15 bases. DNA for the CDR3: TGTGCCAGCAGCTTAGCGAGGAGGGAACAGGGTGAGCAGTTCTTC. Amino acid sequence: CASSLARREQGEQFF.

This clonotype showed up just a few times. The rearrangement links TRBV5-1 to TRBJ2-5, with no clear D. Trimming removed 4 bases from V and 3 bases from J, with 10 bases in between. Germline values: CDR1 SGHRS, CDR2 YFSETQ. The CDR3 is 13 residues long. The CDR3 spells CASSRWTKETQYF. The CDR3, as DNA: TGCGCCAGCAGCCGCTGGACGAAAGAGACCCAGTACTTC.

The chain is built from TRBV27 and TRBJ2-1; TRBD1 aligns across 8 bases. The J call may be wrong; the DNA end is better matched by TRBJ2-7. The CDR3 runs to 17 residues. Per germline, CDR1 MNHEY and CDR2 SMNVEV (reference sequence). CDR3 sequence: CASSSMAGTGAYNEQYF. The CDR3 coding sequence is TGTGCCAGCAGTTCCATGGCGGGGACAGGAGCCTACAATGAGCAGTACTTC.

The gene calls are TRBV6-6 and TRBJ2-5, with 7 bases aligning to TRBD2. V lost 8 bases and J lost 3; bases outside the gene matches: 9. Germline loops: CDR1 MNHNY, CDR2 SVGAGI (reference sequence). The CDR3 has 14 residues. The CDR3 bases are TGTGCCAGCCGGTCCGGGGGAGGGGAAGAGACCCAGTACTTC. It encodes CASRSGGGEETQYF.

The chain employs TRBV6-5 and TRBJ2-3, with TRBD1 matching 8 bases. Trimming cost V 5 bases and J 7 bases; bases outside gene matches: 11. Germline values: CDR1 MNHEY, CDR2 SVGAGI. CDR3 length equals 15 residues. CDR3 bases: TGTGCCAGCAGTGAATCAGGGGGCGCCTGGAATACGCAGTATTTT. Its protein product is CASSESGGAWNTQYF.

This chain uses TRBV6-6 with TRBJ2-2; unclear D gene. CDR1 MNHNY and CDR2 SVGAGI come from the germline V gene (reference sequence). V gave up 0 bases and J gave up 1 base, with 3 bases separating them. CDR3 size: 14 residues. CDR3 protein: CASSYSQNTGELFF. CDR3 in DNA: TGTGCCAGCAGTTACTCACAGAACACCGGGGAGCTGTTTTTT.

In this sample, this clonotype turned up once. A junction end diverges from the germline sequence, so it may reflect a read error. This chain uses TRBV9 with TRBJ1-2; no firm D call. Germline V gives CDR1 SGDLS, CDR2 YYNGEE. CDR3 length: 13 amino acids. The CDR3 DNA sequence: TGTACCAGCAGCGTAGGGCAGGCCGATGGCTACACCTTC. Translated, it gives CTSSVGQADGYTF.

This chain links TRBV29-1 with TRBJ2-1, with TRBD2 identical over 14 bases. CDR1 is SQVTM and CDR2 is ANQGSEA in the germline V gene. This CDR3 contains 13 residues. V trimming: 7 bases; J trimming: 13 bases; junction bases outside the gene matches: 9. For the CDR3, the DNA is TGCAGCGCCGGGACTAGCGGGGGTAAGTCCCAGTTCTTC. It encodes CSAGTSGGKSQFF.

J is TRBJ2-5 and V is TRBV20-1; 8 bases line up with TRBD2. The CDR3 covers 17 residues. The V segment lost 0 bases and the J segment 1 base; nucleotides outside the gene matches: 10. Germline CDR1 is DFQATT and CDR2 is SNEGSKA (reference sequence). The CDR3 DNA is TGCAGTGCTAGAGATTGGAGAGCTAGCGGGTTCCAAGAGACCCAGTACTTC. Encoded protein: CSARDWRASGFQETQYF.